The 20 T cell receptor beta chains below come from one sample, sequenced in a study of OX40 agonist ivuxolimab in advanced cancers. The repertoire was sequenced with immunoSEQ multiplex PCR; TCRdb's copy has only in-frame clones and lacks some. The sample lists roughly 76,000 clones; around nine tenths were seen once. The sequencing used CD4+ or CD8+ T cells sorted from blood, collected in a trial of the OX40 agonist ivuxolimab. The source of these receptors is an adult with an advanced solid tumor such as melanoma, head and neck, liver or kidney cancer.

This chain uses TRBV5-6 with TRBJ2-3, with 10 bases matching TRBD2. V lost 1 base and J lost 6; bases outside the gene matches: 5. The germline V gene has CDR1 SGHDT and CDR2 YYEEEE. The CDR3 extends over 15 amino acids. DNA of the CDR3: TGTGCCAGCAGCTTGACTAGCGGGGTGCGGGATACGCAGTATTTT. This sequence encodes CASSLTSGVRDTQYF.

The chain uses TRBV7-2 and TRBJ2-2; D uncertain. Trimming took off 4 bases at V and 7 bases at J, with 10 bases between the two ends. The CDR3 contains 13 residues. The V gene's germline CDR1 is SGHTA and CDR2 FQGNSA. CDR3 sequence reads: CASSWTPGGELFF. DNA of the CDR3: TGTGCCAGCAGCTGGACCCCGGGCGGGGAGCTGTTTTTT.

The rearrangement links TRBV15 to TRBJ2-5; D is uncertain. Germline CDR1 LNHNV, CDR2 YYDKDF (reference sequence). Trimming stripped 1 base from V and 5 bases from J, with 11 bases between. The CDR3 has 14 amino acids. The CDR3 nucleotides read TGTGCCACCAGCAGAGGGGCAGGTGGCGAGACCCAGTACTTC. It codes for CATSRGAGGETQYF. Variable domain in full (rest from reference TRBV15 and TRBJ2-5): DAMVIQNPRYQVTQFGKPVTLSCSQTLNHNVMYWYQQKSSQAPKLLFHYYDKDFNNEADTPDNFQSRRPNTSFCFLDIRSPGLGDTAMYLCATSRGAGGETQYFGPGTRLLVL.

The chain couples TRBV28 to TRBJ1-2; no clear D gene. CDR1 and CDR2 (germline): MDHEN, SYDVKM. The V end lost 5 bases, the J end lost 4 bases, and 14 bases lay between the germline ends. The CDR3 covers 14 residues. The CDR3, as DNA: TGTGCCAGCAGTCCAGAGAGTCTTTCCTATGGCTACACCTTC. Translation gives CASSPESLSYGYTF.

This rearrangement joins TRBV11-2 to TRBJ2-3; 9 bases are shared with TRBD2. V was clipped by 3 bases and J by 3 bases; unmatched bases: 7. CDR3 length: 16 residues. Per the germline V gene, CDR1 is SGHAT and CDR2 is FQNNGV. DNA of the CDR3: TGTGCCAGCAGCTTTCTAGCGGGGAGGGCGACAGATACGCAGTATTTT. Translation: CASSFLAGRATDTQYF.

This clone was observed once. CDR3 DNA sequence: TGTGCCAGCAGCGCCGGGACACCAAATGAAAAACTGTTTTTT. Translating gives CASSAGTPNEKLFF. The chain has TRBV9 and TRBJ1-4, with a possible D match to TRBD1 (6 bases). Trimming took off 3 bases at V and 5 bases at J, with 11 bases between the two ends. CDR1 and CDR2 (germline): SGDLS, YYNGEE. The CDR3 is 14 amino acids.

This chain joins TRBV27 and TRBJ2-1, with D perhaps matching TRBD2 (5 bases). With 5 bases removed from V and 7 bases from J, the gap between germline ends came to 18 bases. This CDR3 has 15 amino acids. CDR1 is MNHEY, CDR2 SMNVEV, per germline (reference sequence). CDR3 sequence: CASSPELGSVNEQFF. The CDR3 nucleotides read TGTGCCAGCAGTCCAGAACTAGGTAGCGTTAATGAGCAGTTCTTC.

V and J are TRBV6-5 and TRBJ2-7; D possibly corresponds to TRBD2 (6 bases). The CDR3 length is 14 residues. V lost 4 bases, J lost 0 bases, and 10 bases lay in between. The germline V gene has CDR1 MNHEY and CDR2 SVGAGI. The CDR3 is CASSLADPSYEQYF. The CDR3 DNA reads as TGTGCCAGCAGTTTAGCGGACCCCTCCTACGAGCAGTACTTC.

The chain carries TRBV9 and TRBJ2-5, with 11 bases that match TRBD2. Looked up from germline, CDR1 is SGDLS and CDR2 is YYNGEE. The CDR3 has 16 amino acids. Unmatched junction bases numbered 6, after V lost 0 bases and J lost 5 bases. Written as DNA, the CDR3 is TGTGCCAGCAGCGTAGCGACTAGCGGGGTCCCTGAGACCCAGTACTTC. Translated: CASSVATSGVPETQYF.

The CDR3 is CASSEAIDTIYF. CDR3 DNA: TGTGCCAGCAGTGAAGCGATTGACACCATATATTTT. This chain uses TRBV25-1 with TRBJ1-3; D is undetermined. This CDR3 region has 12 residues. Germline CDR1 reads MGHDK; CDR2 reads SYGVNS. Trimming cost V 2 bases and J 8 bases, with 7 bases left between them.

The gene calls are TRBV5-4 and TRBJ2-2; D gene ambiguous. Trimming stripped 0 bases from V and 1 base from J, with 7 bases between. The CDR3 length is 15 residues. Looked up from germline, CDR1 is SGHNT and CDR2 is YYREEE (reference sequence). CDR3 bases: TGTGCCAGCAGCTTGGAACGGCGGAACACCGGGGAGCTGTTTTTT. Its protein is CASSLERRNTGELFF.

The chain carries TRBV10-3 and TRBJ2-3; TRBD2 aligns across 9 bases. Germline trimming cut 7 bases from V and 6 bases from J; bases unmatched to any gene: 11. The CDR3 totals 15 residues. From germline, CDR1 is ENHRY and CDR2 SYGVKD. CDR3 nucleotides: TGTGCCATCAAAGGCCCCCTAGCGGGGTCGGATACGCAGTATTTT. It yields the protein CAIKGPLAGSDTQYF.

The rearrangement links TRBV6-5 to TRBJ2-2; the D gene is possibly TRBD1 (6 bases). The germline V gene encodes CDR1 MNHEY and CDR2 SVGAGI. The ends were cut back, 7 bases at V and 5 bases at J, with 14 bases in the middle. The length of the CDR3 is 14 residues. DNA of the CDR3: TGTGCCAGCAAGGGGGAAAGGAGGACCGGGGAGCTGTTTTTT. It codes for CASKGERRTGELFF.

This clone came up once. The chain joins TRBV7-2 to TRBJ1-4; 10 bases are a match to TRBD1. The J segment lost 5 bases and the V segment lost 2 bases, leaving 5 bases of the junction unmatched. Germline CDR1 is SGHTA and CDR2 is FQGNSA. This CDR3 contains 16 residues. This CDR3 is CASSLRTGGENEKLFF. In DNA, the CDR3 is TGTGCCAGCAGCTTACGGACAGGGGGGGAGAATGAAAAACTGTTTTTT.

The V call is TRBV29-1, the J call TRBJ2-1; D call uncertain. Germline V lookup: CDR1 SQVTM, CDR2 ANQGSEA. V dropped 7 bases and J dropped 0 bases, with 10 bases sitting between them. The CDR3 runs 13 residues. The CDR3 spells CSGTTSSYNEQFF. For the CDR3, the DNA is TGCAGCGGTACTACGAGCTCCTACAATGAGCAGTTCTTC.

The CDR3 DNA reads as TGTGCCAGCAGTGGACAGGGGCTATCCTACGAGCAGTACTTC. Translating it yields CASSGQGLSYEQYF. The chain recombines TRBV6-5 with TRBJ2-7; TRBD1 matches at 9 bases. Trimming cost V 5 bases and J 1 base; bases outside gene matches: 3. This CDR3 is 14 amino acids long. From germline, CDR1 is MNHEY and CDR2 SVGAGI.

This clone was seen only a few times. The V gene is TRBV10-3, the J gene TRBJ1-1; 8 bases align to TRBD1. V shed 0 bases and J 4 bases; nucleotides not matched to a gene: 1. Germline V gives CDR1 ENHRY, CDR2 SYGVKD. CDR3 length: 14 amino acids. The CDR3 DNA reads as TGTGCCATCAGTGAGTCTACAGGGGGCACTGAAGCTTTCTTT. Its protein product is CAISESTGGTEAFF.

This chain links TRBV30 with TRBJ1-5; possibly TRBD1 for D (5 bases). With 5 bases removed from V and 4 bases from J, the gap between germline ends came to 15 bases. There are 14 residues in the CDR3. Germline CDR1 GTSNPN, CDR2 SVGIG (reference sequence). In DNA form, the CDR3 reads TGTGCCTGGTCGGGAGGGGTAGAGAATCAGCCCCAGCATTTT. It encodes CAWSGGVENQPQHF.

This chain uses TRBV7-6 with TRBJ1-1; D not resolved. V dropped 1 base and J dropped 5 bases, with 11 bases sitting between them. This CDR3 spans 14 amino acids. The germline gives CDR1 SGHVS, CDR2 FNYEAQ. The CDR3 sequence: CASSLGTLWTEAFF. In DNA, the CDR3 is TGTGCCAGCAGCTTAGGTACTCTGTGGACTGAAGCTTTCTTT.

The chain links TRBV5-4 to TRBJ1-2; a possible D gene is TRBD1 (5 bases). Between the trimmed V and J ends, which lost 6 bases and 4 bases, there was a span of 16 bases. Germline CDR1 and CDR2: SGHNT and YYREEE (reference sequence). The CDR3 totals 14 residues. The CDR3 reads CASTPSGRTYGYTF. CDR3 nucleotides: TGTGCCAGCACCCCATCGGGACGGACCTATGGCTACACCTTC.